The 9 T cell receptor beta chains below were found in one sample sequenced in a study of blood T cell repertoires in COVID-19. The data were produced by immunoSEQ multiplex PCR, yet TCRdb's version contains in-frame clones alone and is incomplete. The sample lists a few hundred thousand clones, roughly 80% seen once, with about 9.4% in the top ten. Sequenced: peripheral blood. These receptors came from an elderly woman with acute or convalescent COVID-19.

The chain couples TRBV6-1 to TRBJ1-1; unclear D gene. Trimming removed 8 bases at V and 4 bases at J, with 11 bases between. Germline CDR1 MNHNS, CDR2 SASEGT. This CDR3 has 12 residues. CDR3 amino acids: CASGWRATEAFF. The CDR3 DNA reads TGTGCCAGCGGTTGGAGGGCCACTGAAGCTTTCTTT.

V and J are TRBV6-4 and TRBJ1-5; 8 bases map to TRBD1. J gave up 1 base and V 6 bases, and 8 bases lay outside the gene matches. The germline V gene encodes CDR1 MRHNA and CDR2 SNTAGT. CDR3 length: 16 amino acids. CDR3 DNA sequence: TGTGCCAGCAGGGGTAACAGGGGGGGGAGCAATCAGCCCCAGCATTTT. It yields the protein CASRGNRGGSNQPQHF.

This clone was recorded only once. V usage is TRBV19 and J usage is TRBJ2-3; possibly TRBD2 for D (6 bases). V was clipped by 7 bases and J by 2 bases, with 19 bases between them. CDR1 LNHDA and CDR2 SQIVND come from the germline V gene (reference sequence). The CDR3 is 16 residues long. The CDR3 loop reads CASTTSFSGLTDTQYF. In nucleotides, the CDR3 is TGTGCCAGTACCACTTCGTTTAGCGGACTCACAGATACGCAGTATTTT.

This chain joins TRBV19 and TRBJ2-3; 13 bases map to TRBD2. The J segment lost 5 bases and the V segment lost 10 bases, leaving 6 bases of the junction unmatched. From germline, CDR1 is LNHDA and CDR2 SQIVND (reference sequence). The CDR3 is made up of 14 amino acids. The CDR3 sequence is CATRTSGSQDTQYF. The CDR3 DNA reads TGTGCCACTCGGACTAGCGGGAGTCAAGATACGCAGTATTTT.

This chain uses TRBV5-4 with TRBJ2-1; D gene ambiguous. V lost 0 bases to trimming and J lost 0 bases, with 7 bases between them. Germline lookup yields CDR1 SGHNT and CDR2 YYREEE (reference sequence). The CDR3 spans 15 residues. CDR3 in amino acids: CASSLEQVSYNEQFF. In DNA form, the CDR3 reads TGTGCCAGCAGCTTGGAGCAGGTCTCCTACAATGAGCAGTTCTTC.

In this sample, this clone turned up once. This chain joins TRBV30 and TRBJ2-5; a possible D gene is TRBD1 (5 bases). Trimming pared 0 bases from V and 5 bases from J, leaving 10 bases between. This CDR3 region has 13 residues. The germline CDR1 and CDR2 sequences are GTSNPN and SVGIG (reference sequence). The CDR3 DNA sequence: TGTGCCTGGAGTGTAAAGGGGTCTGAGACCCAGTACTTC. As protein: CAWSVKGSETQYF.

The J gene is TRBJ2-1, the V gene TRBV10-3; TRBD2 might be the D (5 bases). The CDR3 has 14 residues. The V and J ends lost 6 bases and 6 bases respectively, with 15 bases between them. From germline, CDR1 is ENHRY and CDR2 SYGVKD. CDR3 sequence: CAISEGTRTNEQFF. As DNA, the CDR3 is TGTGCCATCAGCGAAGGTACTAGAACCAATGAGCAGTTCTTC.

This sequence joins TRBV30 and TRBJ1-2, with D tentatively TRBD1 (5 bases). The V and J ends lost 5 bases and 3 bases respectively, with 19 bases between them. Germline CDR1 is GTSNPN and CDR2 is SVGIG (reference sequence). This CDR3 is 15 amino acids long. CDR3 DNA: TGTGCCTGGGTCCACCTCCGACAGTTAGACTATGGCTACACCTTC. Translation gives CAWVHLRQLDYGYTF.

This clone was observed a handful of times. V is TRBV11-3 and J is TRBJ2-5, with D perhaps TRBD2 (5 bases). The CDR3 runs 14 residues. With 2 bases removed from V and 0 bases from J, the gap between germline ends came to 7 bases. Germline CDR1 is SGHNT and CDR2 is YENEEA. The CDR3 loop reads CASSLRRDQETQYF. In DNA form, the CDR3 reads TGTGCCAGCAGCTTAAGGCGGGACCAAGAGACCCAGTACTTC.